This T cell receptor (beta chain) comes out of a study of beta chain features in type 1 diabetes. Study-level findings and limits: Significant though moderate, a shortening of TCRB CDR3s appeared in all four CD4+ subsets of Type 1 diabetes patients.

Comment on this clone: Its antigen is undetermined.

The entirety of the isolated RNA underwent reverse transcription, so expressed TCRB transcripts were sequenced. Only in-frame clones appear in the TCRdb table, and some are missing; sequencing was by immunoSEQ multiplex PCR. The top ten hold around 0.03% of the sample, which has a few hundred thousand clones, 20% seen once. This CDR3 is built from 16 residues. Germline CDR1 and CDR2: SGDLS and YYNGEE. The ends lost 0 bases at V and 2 bases at J; junction bases unmatched: 6. The V gene is TRBV9, the J gene TRBJ2-5, with 8 positions matching TRBD1. The sequence came from a woman in her 40s with type 1 diabetes. The sequenced sample consisted of naive CD4+ T cells from blood. CDR3 sequence: CASSVEWTGRQETQYF. In DNA form, the CDR3 reads TGTGCCAGCAGCGTAGAATGGACAGGGAGGCAAGAGACCCAGTACTTC.